The 14 T cell receptor beta chains below all came from one sample that was sequenced in a study of cytomegalovirus exposure and HLA in healthy donors. The PCR ran on 60 Vbeta and 13 Jbeta primers. TCRdb's table, derived via immunoSEQ multiplex PCR, lists solely in-frame clones and lacks some. The repertoire holds about 100,000 clones, with roughly four fifths as singletons. Source material: PBMCs. These receptor sequences come from a male donor in good health and CMV-seropositive.

The chain employs TRBV2 and TRBJ1-2; D unclear. V shed 5 bases and J shed 4 bases, with 14 bases lying between them. This CDR3 has 14 residues. The V gene's germline CDR1 is SNHLY and CDR2 FYNNEI. The CDR3 DNA reads as TGTGCCAGCAGTCCTGATGGTGGCGGCTATGGCTACACCTTC. It yields the protein CASSPDGGGYGYTF.

The V call is TRBV7-6, the J call TRBJ2-1; 14 positions agree with TRBD2. Germline-derived CDR1 and CDR2 are SGHVS and FNYEAQ. J was trimmed by 1 base and V by 5 bases; bases with no gene match: 7. The CDR3 totals 18 residues. CDR3 DNA sequence: TGTGCCAGCAGCCCGGGACTAGCGGGGGACCTATCCTACAATGAGCAGTTCTTC. It encodes CASSPGLAGDLSYNEQFF.

The chain couples TRBV2 to TRBJ2-1; TRBD2 matches 15 bases. Trimming at V came to 3 bases and at J to 10 bases, leaving 4 bases not matched to a gene. The germline V gene has CDR1 SNHLY and CDR2 FYNNEI. There are 15 residues in the CDR3. The CDR3 DNA reads as TGTGCCAGCAGTGATGGGACTAGCGGGGGGCCCGAGCAGTTCTTC. Its protein product is CASSDGTSGGPEQFF.

This chain links TRBV7-2 with TRBJ2-2; maybe TRBD2 (5 bases). This CDR3 is built from 16 residues. With 2 bases removed from V and 4 bases from J, the gap between germline ends came to 14 bases. CDR1 is SGHTA and CDR2 is FQGNSA in the germline V gene. CDR3 region: CASSLSRLAVTGELFF. CDR3 nucleotides: TGTGCCAGCAGCTTAAGTCGGCTAGCCGTCACCGGGGAGCTGTTTTTT.

Only one count was recorded for this clone. V and J are TRBV4-2 and TRBJ1-4; D not resolved. This CDR3 has 18 amino acids. Trimming pared 0 bases from V and 3 bases from J, leaving 17 bases between. Germline V gives CDR1 LGHNA, CDR2 YNFKEQ. The CDR3 sequence is CASSQDVGRLTANEKLFF. DNA of the CDR3: TGTGCCAGCAGCCAAGACGTAGGCAGGCTAACAGCTAATGAAAAACTGTTTTTT.

This clone ranks as medium-sized. This chain connects TRBV5-1 to TRBJ2-7; D perhaps matches TRBD2 (6 bases). The CDR3 is 13 residues long. Per germline, CDR1 SGHRS and CDR2 YFSETQ. V lost 2 bases, J lost 5 bases, and 11 bases lay in between. The chain's CDR3 is CASSLGGVNEQYF. The CDR3 DNA follows: TGCGCCAGCAGCTTAGGAGGGGTCAACGAGCAGTACTTC.

The CDR3 region is CASSTSGDTDTQYF. CDR3 sequence (DNA): TGCGCCAGTTCGACTAGCGGGGACACAGATACGCAGTATTTT. This chain connects TRBV5-1 to TRBJ2-3; TRBD2 agrees at 11 bases. V lost 8 bases to trimming and J lost 2 bases; unmatched junction nucleotides: 4. Germline V lookup: CDR1 SGHRS, CDR2 YFSETQ. The CDR3 is 14 amino acids.

This chain links TRBV5-4 with TRBJ2-1; 10 bases agree with TRBD2. V was pared by 1 base and J by 7 bases, with 5 bases of the junction left unmatched. The germline V gene has CDR1 SGHNT and CDR2 YYREEE (reference sequence). This CDR3 spans 15 amino acids. The CDR3 loop is CASSLIGSGGNEQFF. As DNA, the CDR3 is TGTGCCAGCAGCTTGATCGGTAGCGGGGGGAATGAGCAGTTCTTC.

This chain uses TRBV30 with TRBJ2-3; D is perhaps TRBD2 (5 bases). Germline V gene sequence: CDR1 GTSNPN, CDR2 SVGIG (reference sequence). V was clipped by 0 bases and J by 1 base, with 11 bases between them. This CDR3 is built from 15 residues. CDR3 sequence (DNA): TGTGCCTGGAGTGTACGGGGTTTGGGCACAGATACGCAGTATTTT. Its protein product is CAWSVRGLGTDTQYF.

This chain links TRBV7-6 with TRBJ2-7; 9 bases match TRBD1. The junction had 5 bases not matched to a gene; V was cut back by 3 bases and J by 5 bases. This CDR3 has 14 residues. Looked up from germline, CDR1 is SGHVS and CDR2 is FNYEAQ. Here the CDR3 reads CASSLGQGTDEQYF. The CDR3 DNA is TGTGCCAGCAGCTTGGGACAGGGTACGGACGAGCAGTACTTC.

The chain has TRBV10-3 and TRBJ1-2; D unclear. The germline V gene has CDR1 ENHRY and CDR2 SYGVKD. CDR3 length: 11 residues. CDR3 DNA sequence: TGTGTCTCGGGGAGCGCCTATGGCTACACCTTC. Translation gives CVSGSAYGYTF.

The genes are TRBV10-3 and TRBJ2-5; D call uncertain. The better agreement between TRBJ2-7 and the DNA end casts doubt on the J call. Germline CDR1 reads ENHRY; CDR2 reads SYGVKD. The CDR3 contains 12 residues. CDR3 sequence (DNA): TGTGCCATCAGTGGAAACAGCTACGAGCAGTACTTC. It codes for CAISGNSYEQYF.

The chain links TRBV10-2 to TRBJ2-1; D is possibly TRBD1 (6 bases). CDR3 length: 14 amino acids. The germline CDR1 and CDR2 sequences are WSHSY and SAAADI. Between the trimmed V and J ends, which lost 4 bases and 0 bases, there was a span of 7 bases. The CDR3 here is CASSAQGSYNEQFF. The CDR3 coding sequence is TGCGCCAGCAGTGCACAGGGCTCCTACAATGAGCAGTTCTTC.

The chain is built from TRBV19 and TRBJ2-1, with D perhaps matching TRBD2 (5 bases). V was pared by 4 bases and J by 7 bases, with 11 bases between. The germline V gene has CDR1 LNHDA and CDR2 SQIVND (reference sequence). The CDR3 is made up of 13 amino acids. The CDR3 region is CASSTADGNEQFF. For the CDR3, the DNA is TGTGCCAGTAGTACAGCGGACGGGAATGAGCAGTTCTTC. The entire variable domain, with the rest obtained from reference TRBV19 and TRBJ2-1, is as follows: DGGITQSPKYLFRKEGQNVTLSCEQNLNHDAMYWYRQDPGQGLRLIYYSQIVNDFQKGDIAEGYSVSREKKESFPLTVTSAQKNPTAFYLCASSTADGNEQFFGPGTRLTVL.